This T cell receptor beta chain comes out of a study of T cell responses to AZD1222 COVID-19 vaccine. Study results and caveats: Repertoire sampling occurred only after the peak T cell response.

V gave up 6 bases and J gave up 2 bases; unmatched junction bases: 4. The CDR3 extends over 14 amino acids. CDR1 is MDHEN, CDR2 SYDVKM, per germline. Clones were read by immunoSEQ multiplex PCR, and TCRdb kept only the in-frame ones, dropping some. In the table there are about 97,000 clones, less than 90% of which are singletons. Details on this clone: The antigen is unknown.

J is TRBJ1-5 and V is TRBV28; TRBD1 agrees at 7 bases. The origin of this receptor is an adult in good health. Sequenced material: peripheral blood, taken on day 0 of AZD1222 vaccination. The CDR3 sequence is CASSQTGGNQPQHF. The CDR3 coding sequence is TGTGCCAGCAGCCAAACAGGGGGCAATCAGCCCCAGCATTTT.